Detailed here is one T cell receptor beta chain. There is no known antigen for this receptor. No much larger clone exists at a distance of one base, and base qualities are not known. The sample originates from a study of blood T cell repertoires in COVID-19 (dated by TCRdb to about 2020). Concerning the study at large: Collaborator samples came from the United States, Italy and Spain and covered acute and convalescent phases of COVID-19. The material from the prospective study consisted of cDNA or gDNA derived from T cells, B-cell-depleted T cells, or PBMCs. Deeply sampled blood TCRbeta repertoires from subjects exposed to, actively infected with, or recovered from COVID-19 were included in the dataset. The repertoires were made available in a free public database intended to serve as a resource for research on the immune response to SARS-CoV-2. The samples were drawn from the first 160 participants of the ongoing ImmuneRACE study and from 950 to 1,500 subjects provided by 6 global collaborators. Nearly every sample came with metadata listing a de-identified subject ID, COVID-19 status, age in years and sex. Where HLA class I and class II types were available, the types were taken from metadata supplied by the sample provider, not from assay-based typing.

TCRbeta CDR3 regions were amplified from genomic DNA by means of the immunoSEQ Assay, a bias-controlled multiplex PCR. Turning to the authors' computational methods: Within the assay, amplification of reference gene primers was used to estimate how many nucleated cells each sample contained. To quantify the absolute abundance of each unique TCRbeta CDR3 rearrangement, sequence reads were collapsed and filtered. For each sample, productive Simpson clonality was calculated as the square root of Simpson's diversity index over productive rearrangements. Here the immuneACCESS table is served through TCRdb, limited to in-frame sequences with V and J called. Missing clones are a known gap in these copies; in checked studies unresolved V genes cover under half, and the rest lacks a known reason. V, J and clone size reflect that table, while D and trimming were determined from the DNA. Counted in this sample were 250,000 to 300,000 clones; around 90% of them appeared once. 1.2% of the sample belongs to the ten largest clones.

Participants in the prospective study were aged roughly 18 to 100 years, lived in 20 to 25 United States geographic areas, and enrolled through a virtual design. In the prospective study, cohorts were assigned on the basis of participant-reported clinical history obtained from a screening survey and a study questionnaire. In the prospective study, whole blood, serum and a nasopharyngeal or oropharyngeal swab were collected from each participant by mobile phlebotomists. Participants in the prospective study had the option to provide additional blood draws and questionnaires over a roughly 2-month period. Blood samples from the prospective study were shipped frozen or at room temperature prior to DNA extraction. Via the germline V gene (reference sequence), CDR1 is LNHDA and CDR2 SQIVND. Inclusive of the bounding cysteine and phenylalanine, the CDR3 is 15 residues long. The sequence is cut down to CDR3 DNA, 45 bases in frame from base 1. V loses 3 bases at its end and J loses 0 bases; junction bases beyond the gene matches: 4.

Summary of the overall study and its limitations: Clinical and demographic metadata were provided uncurated, with the amount varying by source and participant.

The chain is made from TRBV19 and TRBJ1-1, with 7 bases matching TRBD1. The source of this sequence is a human donor in a cohort exposed to, infected with or recovered from COVID-19 (not recorded which). The donor label of this sample is uncertain. The sequencing input was PBMCs or T cells enriched from blood (not recorded which). The bases are TGTGCCAGTAGTATCCTGACAGGGATGAACACTGAAGCTTTCTTT. Its protein product is CASSILTGMNTEAFF.